This TCR beta chain was obtained from a study of immune cell composition in non-small cell lung cancer. Regarding this clone: Its antigen is currently unknown.

Whole-study findings and limits: Lung adenocarcinomas had lower top 10 clone scores and clonality than squamous tumours.

The CDR3 has 14 amino acids. Germline V CDR1 and CDR2: MNHEY, SMNVEV (reference sequence). V shed 6 bases, J shed 10 bases, and the junction held 11 bases outside the gene matches. Sequenced by immunoSEQ multiplex PCR; TCRdb stores in-frame clones only, minus some. Of some 13,000 clones detected, roughly 70% appear once; the ten largest clones hold 13% to 15%. The sequence was collected from a human donor with non-small cell lung cancer. This sequence joins TRBV27 and TRBJ2-1; 8 nucleotides align to TRBD2. Sample: lung tumor tissue. The CDR3 loop reads CASRAGLAGMEQFF. The CDR3 DNA reads as TGTGCCAGCAGGGCCGGACTAGCCGGAATGGAGCAGTTCTTC.